This TCR beta chain was captured in a study of T cell repertoires in aging, cancer and after chemotherapy (dated by TCRdb to about 2019). In the study overall: Six donor age groups were covered, ranging from 30 or younger up to 70 or older, and each group contained at least three individuals. TCR repertoires from healthy donor controls were recorded over periods of several months to years and showed clear clonal overlap between repeated samplings. The full dataset contained roughly 9 million TCR reads. Alongside fewer than 100 healthy donors serving as a reference group, the cohort included approximately 210 cancer patients, of whom some 91 had hematological cancers and about 130 had solid cancers. Peripheral blood TCR beta repertoires from healthy donors and cancer patients were profiled to examine immunoaging and T cell reconstitution after chemotherapy.

What the research found in general, with its limitations: Compared with age-matched healthy donors, untreated patients with either hematological or solid cancers had significantly lower TCR diversity in the blood along with higher clonality. In healthy donors, the drop in TCR diversity with age came mainly from a loss of richness, whereas in cancer patients a loss of evenness also played a part. According to the authors, the repertoire data do not permit conclusions about immunological memory after chemotherapy. An increase in median generation probability over the chemotherapy interval was observed in both cancer cohorts, suggesting that the repertoire was reconstituted through rebound thymic output.

Using a mixed TRB-A/B primer pool, multiplex touch-down PCR amplified rearranged TRB sequences covering the V, D and J segments. Illumina adapters and sample indices were attached to the amplicons through two consecutive PCR reactions run with Phusion HS II polymerase. After gel purification with the NucleoSpin Gel and PCR Clean-up kit, the amplicons were checked using Qubit and an Agilent 2100 Bioanalyzer. Sequencing of the libraries was done on an Illumina MiSeq with paired-end, single-indexed 600-cycle runs. As for the original processing: MiXCR versions 2.12 and 3.0.5 were used to process the TRB sequences. Each unique CDR3 nucleotide sequence counted as one clone, and only productive sequences with at least two reads were retained. Repertoire metrics included Shannon diversity, evenness, clonality (one minus evenness), and alpha-parameterized diversity profiles from alpha 0 to 5. Generation probabilities of clones in paired pre- and post-chemotherapy samples were computed with the IGoR algorithm. The raw public reads went through TCRdb reprocessing: fastp at Q25, MiXCR clone calling, in-frame beta chains kept. A single entry per CDR3 protein holds the most common genes and DNA from its merged rows. The V and J calls and clone size are TCRdb's, not the authors'. The sample profile shows about 2,500 distinct CDR3 sequences; over 25% of them were found once. More than 4.5% of the sample belongs to the ten largest clones.

This clonotype has a handful of counts. No cognate antigen has been identified for it. One end of the junction fails to match germline, which may point to a read error. The germline V gene provides CDR1 LGHNA and CDR2 YSLEER. There are 17 amino acids in the CDR3, from cysteine to phenylalanine inclusive. The retained sequence is limited to the CDR3, 51 bases, with the frame set at the first base. Instead of sorted cells or RNA, genomic DNA extracted from peripheral blood served as the source for amplifying TCR beta rearrangements. Recombination joined TRBV4-3 with TRBJ2-1, with 8 bases in between that match TRBD2. The receptor's source is a human donor in good health. The material sequenced was blood. The bases read TGTGCCAGCAGCCAAGAAGTGGTGCCGGACGGGGGGGATGAGCAGTTCTTC. It translates to CASSQEVVPDGGDEQFF.